A selection of T cell receptor beta chains follows, all from one sample in a study of T cell responses to AZD1222 COVID-19 vaccine. Clones were sequenced by immunoSEQ multiplex PCR, and TCRdb holds only the in-frame ones, with some missing. The sample contains roughly 80,000 clones, approximately 90% of which appear only once. Specimen: peripheral blood, collected 28 days after the second AZD1222 dose. These receptors were taken from an adult who received the AZD1222 COVID-19 vaccine. CDR3s include the opening cysteine and the closing phenylalanine or tryptophan. D genes are given only for firm matches. A clone size is listed for some rows: how often the clone was seen (once, few, many), or a class if it is expanded.

D | J | V | size | length | CDR3 | DNA
. | TRBJ1-1 | TRBV6-5 | . | 12 | CASHRGSTEAFF | TGTGCCAGCCACCGGGGGTCCACTGAAGCTTTCTTT
TRBD1 | TRBJ1-5 | TRBV19 | . | 17 | CASSPRTGGAGNQPQHF | TGTGCCAGTAGTCCCCGGACAGGGGGCGCGGGCAATCAGCCCCAGCATTTT
TRBD1 | TRBJ1-5 | TRBV5-8 | . | 16 | CASRGGPGQGYQPQHF | TGTGCCAGCAGGGGGGGGCCGGGACAGGGTTATCAGCCCCAGCATTTT
. | TRBJ1-6 | TRBV27 | once | 14 | CASSPRKDNSPLHF | TGTGCCAGCAGTCCCAGGAAGGATAATTCACCCCTCCACTTT
. | TRBJ1-2 | TRBV13 | . | 14 | CASSQAPINYGYTF | TGTGCCAGCAGCCAGGCACCGATTAACTATGGCTACACCTTC
. | TRBJ1-2 | TRBV5-4 | . | 15 | CASSSGAGYNYGYTF | TGTGCCAGCAGCTCTGGGGCAGGGTATAACTATGGCTACACCTTC
. | TRBJ2-1 | TRBV5-6 | . | 13 | CASNLFHSVEQFF | TGTGCCAGCAACTTATTTCACTCCGTAGAGCAGTTCTTC
. | TRBJ1-4 | TRBV13 | . | 16 | CASSMSAGPQGEKLFF | TGTGCCAGCAGCATGTCCGCAGGGCCCCAGGGTGAAAAACTGTTTTTT
TRBD1 | TRBJ1-5 | TRBV6-5 | . | 15 | CASRSHRGSNQPQHF | TGTGCCAGCAGGAGCCACAGGGGGAGCAATCAGCCCCAGCATTTT
. | TRBJ1-5 | TRBV3-1/TRBV3-2 | . | 14 | CASSQDSINQPQHF | TGTGCCAGCAGCCAGGACAGCATCAATCAGCCCCAGCATTTT
TRBD1 | TRBJ1-5 | TRBV6-2/TRBV6-3 | . | 16 | CASSYPRDRFNQPQHF | TGTGCCAGCAGTTACCCCCGGGACAGGTTCAATCAGCCCCAGCATTTT